Detailed here is one T cell receptor beta chain. As yet, its antigen is unknown. Germline V gene sequence: CDR1 MDHEN, CDR2 SYDVKM. V was pared by 5 bases and J by 0 bases, with 14 bases between. CDR3 size: 16 residues. This sample stems from a study of T cell repertoires in cytomegalovirus infection. Overall study context: Both CMV infection and a matching HLA type were indicated by public TCR beta signatures. The study's findings and limits: What dominated the ex vivo response were HLA-C-restricted CMV-specific TCR beta clonotypes.

A single record per CDR3 protein comes from TCRdb applying MiXCR to the reads. The sample shows approximately 390,000 distinct CDR3 sequences, about 34% of them seen only once. This receptor was taken from a human donor in good health (CMV status not recorded). Some clones in this sample may be carry-over from other donors' samples. The chain links TRBV28 to TRBJ2-1; D gene uncertain. This material consisted of cultured PBMCs, taken from culture after CMV antigen stimulation. The CDR3 here is CASSGAAESSYNEQFF. In DNA form, the CDR3 reads TGTGCCAGCAGTGGCGCAGCAGAAAGCTCCTACAATGAGCAGTTCTTC.